Below are 27 T cell receptor beta chains sequenced from a single sample in a study of OX40 agonist ivuxolimab in advanced cancers. Generated by immunoSEQ multiplex PCR, the TCRdb table keeps only in-frame clones and is missing some. Of about 50,000 clones listed, roughly 86% are singletons. The source was CD4+ or CD8+ T cells sorted from blood, collected in a trial of the OX40 agonist ivuxolimab. The source is an adult with an advanced solid tumor such as melanoma, head and neck, liver or kidney cancer.

This clone was observed a single time. The rearrangement links TRBV18 to TRBJ2-3, with D possibly being TRBD1 or TRBD2 (5 bases each). The CDR3 contains 15 residues. Looked up from germline, CDR1 is KGHSH and CDR2 is LQKENI. Trimming removed 1 base from V and 0 bases from J, with 8 bases in between. The CDR3 loop reads CASSPQGPSTDTQYF. DNA for the CDR3: TGTGCCAGCTCACCACAGGGACCTAGCACAGATACGCAGTATTTT.

This sequence joins TRBV4-1 and TRBJ2-1; weak D call: TRBD1 (6 bases). Germline loops: CDR1 MGHRA, CDR2 YSYEKL. Trimming pared 0 bases from V and 4 bases from J, leaving 10 bases between. The CDR3 sequence is 15 residues long. CDR3 bases: TGCGCCAGCAGCCAAGATTCGGGACAATACAATGAGCAGTTCTTC. Its translation is CASSQDSGQYNEQFF.

V is TRBV6-1 and J is TRBJ1-5; D gene uncertain. The V gene's germline CDR1 is MNHNS and CDR2 SASEGT. V was cut by 3 bases and J by 6 bases, with 9 bases left in between. This CDR3 is built from 13 residues. The CDR3 here is CASSEVGSQPQHF. CDR3 sequence (DNA): TGTGCCAGCAGTGAGGTAGGCAGTCAGCCCCAGCATTTT.

The V gene is TRBV7-3, the J gene TRBJ2-1, with D hard to call. The V and J ends lost 5 bases and 9 bases respectively, with 17 bases between them. CDR3 length equals 14 residues. Germline-derived CDR1 and CDR2 are SGHTA and FQGTGA. The CDR3 coding sequence is TGTGCCAGCAGCCCTCCGGGCGCACAGTCTGAGCAGTTCTTC. It is translated as CASSPPGAQSEQFF.

This rearrangement joins TRBV10-3 to TRBJ2-3; 10 bases are a match to TRBD2. The CDR3 consists of 15 residues. Unmatched junction bases numbered 5, after V lost 6 bases and J lost 2 bases. The V gene's germline CDR1 is ENHRY and CDR2 SYGVKD. CDR3 protein: CAISGTSAITDTQYF. The DNA of the CDR3 is TGTGCCATCAGCGGGACTAGCGCCATCACAGATACGCAGTATTTT.

J is TRBJ1-6 and V is TRBV4-1, with 7 bases lining up with TRBD1. The V and J ends lost 0 bases and 9 bases, in that order; junction bases with no gene match: 2. CDR1 and CDR2 from the germline V gene are MGHRA and YSYEKL. This CDR3 comprises 14 residues. The CDR3 nucleotides are TGCGCCAGCAGCCAAGAGGCAGGGGGTTCACCCCTCCACTTT. Amino acids: CASSQEAGGSPLHF.

This chain links TRBV2 with TRBJ1-1, with no clear D. The V end lost 6 bases, the J end lost 1 base, and 6 bases lay between the germline ends. The CDR3 is made up of 12 amino acids. The germline gives CDR1 SNHLY, CDR2 FYNNEI. The CDR3 reads CASRRANTEAFF. CDR3 bases: TGTGCCAGCAGGCGAGCGAACACTGAAGCTTTCTTT.

This clone was seen once. The V gene is TRBV7-2, the J gene TRBJ2-5; D not resolved. CDR1 is SGHTA, CDR2 FQGNSA, per germline. The CDR3 sequence is 13 residues long. Trimming stripped 1 base from V and 1 base from J, with 4 bases between. DNA for the CDR3: TGTGCCAGCAGCTTAGGGTTCCAAGAGACCCAGTACTTC. Translated: CASSLGFQETQYF.

This clone was picked up a small number of times. J is TRBJ1-5 and V is TRBV19; no clear D. The CDR3 length is 14 residues. Trimming pared 7 bases from V and 1 base from J, leaving 11 bases between. Germline-derived CDR1 and CDR2 are LNHDA and SQIVND (reference sequence). CDR3 in amino acids: CASNPTGSNQPQHF. DNA for the CDR3: TGTGCCAGTAATCCTACCGGGAGCAATCAGCCCCAGCATTTT.

The DNA for the CDR3 is TGTGCCAGCATGCAGGGCTACGAGCAGTACTTC. Translating gives CASMQGYEQYF. J is TRBJ2-7 and V is TRBV2; D may be TRBD1 (5 bases). V gave up 7 bases and J gave up 3 bases, with 7 bases separating them. CDR3 size: 11 residues. The germline CDR1 and CDR2 sequences are SNHLY and FYNNEI.

V is TRBV9 and J is TRBJ2-3; D gene uncertain. Germline values: CDR1 SGDLS, CDR2 YYNGEE. The CDR3 runs 14 residues. V lost 3 bases and J 0 bases, leaving 8 bases between the germline ends. The CDR3: CASSAYSSTDTQYF. CDR3 coding DNA: TGTGCCAGCAGCGCCTATTCTAGCACAGATACGCAGTATTTT.

The chain links TRBV5-1 to TRBJ2-5, with no clear D. The germline CDR1 and CDR2 sequences are SGHRS and YFSETQ. Trimming took 1 base from V and 2 from J, leaving 9 bases between them. The CDR3 consists of 14 residues. CDR3 loop: CASSLRSKQETQYF. The CDR3 nucleotides read TGCGCCAGCAGCTTGAGAAGCAAGCAAGAGACCCAGTACTTC.

The chain carries TRBV7-8 and TRBJ2-1; 8 positions match TRBD1. V was clipped by 2 bases and J by 9 bases; unmatched bases: 3. CDR3 length: 13 residues. Per germline, CDR1 SGHVS and CDR2 FQNEAQ. The CDR3 nucleotides are TGTGCCAGCAGCTTACAGGGGGCGAGTGAGCAGTTCTTC. This encodes CASSLQGASEQFF.

This clone was seen only a few times. The chain couples TRBV11-2 to TRBJ2-7, with 7 bases matching TRBD2. V was pared by 5 bases and J by 0 bases, with 7 bases of the junction left unmatched. The CDR3 totals 15 residues. Germline-derived CDR1 and CDR2 are SGHAT and FQNNGV. The CDR3 reads CASSLGSGASYEQYF. CDR3 nucleotide sequence: TGTGCCAGCAGCCTCGGGAGCGGGGCCTCCTACGAGCAGTACTTC. The complete variable domain, with remaining parts taken from reference TRBV11-2 and TRBJ2-7, reads EAGVAQSPRYKIIEKRQSVAFWCNPISGHATLYWYQQILGQGPKLLIQFQNNGVVDDSQLPKDRFSAERLKGVDSTLKIQPAKLEDSAVYLCASSLGSGASYEQYFGPGTRLTVT.

In this sample, this clone turned up once. V is TRBV7-2 and J is TRBJ1-2; 7 bases fit TRBD1. The germline V gene encodes CDR1 SGHTA and CDR2 FQGNSA. This CDR3 contains 14 residues. Losses at the gene ends were 1 base for V and 4 bases for J; bases not matched to a gene: 3. Written as DNA, the CDR3 is TGTGCCAGCAGCTTAGGACAGGGCGGCTATGGCTACACCTTC. This translates into CASSLGQGGYGYTF. Filled out from reference TRBV7-2 and TRBJ1-2, the complete variable domain reads GAGVSQSPSNKVTEKGKDVELRCDPISGHTALYWYRQSLGQGLEFLIYFQGNSAPDKSGLPSDRFSAERTGGSVSTLTIQRTQQEDSAVYLCASSLGQGGYGYTFGSGTRLTVV.

The rearrangement links TRBV29-1 to TRBJ1-2, with 8 positions matching TRBD1. CDR1 and CDR2 (germline): SQVTM, ANQGSEA. CDR3 length: 13 amino acids. V lost 6 bases and J lost 8; bases outside the gene matches: 11. CDR3 sequence reads: CSVADRGAEGYTF. The CDR3 DNA follows: TGCAGCGTAGCCGACAGGGGAGCGGAGGGCTACACCTTC.

CDR3 protein: CSATLGDTQYF. The CDR3 DNA follows: TGCAGTGCTACCCTTGGAGATACGCAGTATTTT. This sequence joins TRBV20-1 and TRBJ2-3; D ambiguous. Germline V gene sequence: CDR1 DFQATT, CDR2 SNEGSKA (reference sequence). Deletions cut 4 bases from V and 5 bases from J, with 7 bases between. This CDR3 has 11 amino acids.

This sequence joins TRBV10-2 and TRBJ2-7, with 12 bases lining up with TRBD1. CDR3 length: 15 amino acids. Germline V gene sequence: CDR1 WSHSY, CDR2 SAAADI. Trimming cost V 6 bases and J 7 bases; bases outside gene matches: 10. The CDR3 nucleotides read TGCGCCAGCAGCCCCCCGGGACAGGGGGCGCGGGAGCAGTACTTC. Amino acids: CASSPPGQGAREQYF.

The chain carries TRBV7-2 and TRBJ2-7; possibly TRBD2 for D (5 bases). The germline CDR1 and CDR2 sequences are SGHTA and FQGNSA. V dropped 1 base and J dropped 0 bases, with 10 bases sitting between them. This CDR3 has 15 amino acids. CDR3 sequence: CASSLGGPGSYEQYF. CDR3 in DNA: TGTGCCAGCAGCTTAGGAGGGCCGGGCTCCTACGAGCAGTACTTC.

This clone was found once. The V call is TRBV7-2, the J call TRBJ1-2; possible D gene TRBD1, 5 bases. The CDR3 covers 15 residues. CDR1 and CDR2 (germline): SGHTA, FQGNSA. V was clipped by 5 bases and J by 3 bases, with 16 bases between them. Written as DNA, the CDR3 is TGTGCCAGCAGCACTAGTGGGGGGGACCACTATGGCTACACCTTC. Protein product: CASSTSGGDHYGYTF.

This clone was seen just once. The V call is TRBV19, the J call TRBJ2-1; 9 bases fit TRBD1. Germline V lookup: CDR1 LNHDA, CDR2 SQIVND (reference sequence). V was pared by 1 base and J by 10 bases, with 2 bases of the junction left unmatched. The CDR3 runs to 13 residues. The CDR3 DNA follows: TGTGCCAGTAGTATAGGGACAGGGGTCGAGCAGTTCTTC. Its translation is CASSIGTGVEQFF.

The chain links TRBV5-1 to TRBJ1-2, with 8 nucleotides matching TRBD1. Germline CDR1 is SGHRS and CDR2 is YFSETQ. V shed 4 bases, J shed 4 bases, and the junction held 12 bases outside the gene matches. CDR3 length equals 16 residues. CDR3 DNA sequence: TGCGCCAGCAGCCCGGAGAGACAGGGGAGGTTCTATGGCTACACCTTC. Protein: CASSPERQGRFYGYTF.

The chain couples TRBV29-1 to TRBJ1-5; possible D gene TRBD1, 5 bases. The CDR3 length is 12 residues. Germline V gene sequence: CDR1 SQVTM, CDR2 ANQGSEA. Trimming removed 4 bases at V and 3 bases at J, with 7 bases between. CDR3 in DNA: TGCAGCGTTGGACAGCACAATCAGCCCCAGCATTTT. Protein: CSVGQHNQPQHF.

The CDR3 loop reads CASSSGRGQETQYF. The CDR3, as DNA: TGTGCCAGTAGTTCGGGCAGGGGACAAGAGACCCAGTACTTC. V and J are TRBV19 and TRBJ2-5; D is perhaps TRBD1 (6 bases). The V end was cut by 5 bases, the J end by 2 bases, with 12 bases between. This CDR3 comprises 14 residues. Germline CDR1 and CDR2: LNHDA and SQIVND (reference sequence). Drawing the rest from reference TRBV19 and TRBJ2-5, the complete variable domain is DGGITQSPKYLFRKEGQNVTLSCEQNLNHDAMYWYRQDPGQGLRLIYYSQIVNDFQKGDIAEGYSVSREKKESFPLTVTSAQKNPTAFYLCASSSGRGQETQYFGPGTRLLVL.

The genes are TRBV12-5 and TRBJ1-2; a weak D match, TRBD1 (5 bases). CDR1 LGHNT and CDR2 FRNRAP come from the germline V gene. This CDR3 spans 15 amino acids. V lost 2 bases and J 7 bases, leaving 17 bases between the germline ends. The CDR3 DNA reads TGTGCTAGTGGTTTGAGGGGAAATCCTGGTTTTGGCTACACCTTC. The encoded protein is CASGLRGNPGFGYTF.

The genes are TRBV7-9 and TRBJ2-3; 8 bases agree with TRBD2. Trimming cost V 5 bases and J 0 bases; bases outside gene matches: 16. Looked up from germline, CDR1 is SEHNR and CDR2 is FQNEAQ (reference sequence). The CDR3 runs 19 residues. CDR3 sequence reads: CASSRVAGIIPLSTDTQYF. DNA for the CDR3: TGTGCCAGCAGCCGGGTAGCGGGGATTATACCCCTTAGCACAGATACGCAGTATTTT.

This chain links TRBV5-1 with TRBJ1-1; D possibly corresponds to TRBD1 (5 bases). V lost 7 bases and J lost 4, with 17 bases in between. CDR1 is SGHRS and CDR2 is YFSETQ in the germline V gene. CDR3 length equals 14 residues. The CDR3 protein is CASGDGTAPTEAFF. In DNA, the CDR3 is TGCGCCAGCGGTGACGGGACCGCCCCCACTGAAGCTTTCTTT.